A selection of T cell receptor beta chains follows, all from one sample in a study of T cells in Graves' hyperthyroidism and ophthalmopathy. TCRdb used MiXCR to reprocess the multiplex PCR reads, holding one entry per CDR3 protein. The repertoire holds a few hundred thousand distinct CDR3 sequences, with 15% to 19% as singletons. The sample comprised blood. All receptors derive from a woman aged 25 to 39 with Graves' hyperthyroidism. CDR3s include the opening cysteine and the closing phenylalanine or tryptophan. Expanded clones are given a class, and other clones once, few, many or no size at all.

J gene,clone size,V gene,CDR3 protein
TRBJ1-1,many,TRBV30,CAWAQPGTEAFF
TRBJ1-4,many,TRBV3-1,CASSQTGANEKLFF
TRBJ2-2,NA,TRBV12-5,CASALLVGGELFF
TRBJ2-2,many,TRBV11-2,CASSLSGHLNTGELFF
TRBJ2-2,NA,TRBV29-1,CSVEDSRDGNTGELFF
TRBJ2-1,many,TRBV7-2,CASSLRRGTPQFF
TRBJ2-1,many,TRBV29-1,CSAGTSGNEQFF
TRBJ2-7,few,TRBV7-9,CASSLAEYEQYF
TRBJ2-2,few,TRBV28,CASKGGGSDITGELFF
TRBJ2-6,NA,TRBV6-2/TRBV6-3,CASSYSRSPGANVLTF
TRBJ2-2,NA,TRBV18,CASSPPDANTGELFF
TRBJ2-5,many,TRBV5-1,CASSLEPGQGETQYF
TRBJ2-3,many,TRBV6-1,CASSAARGGSTDTQYF
TRBJ2-7,NA,TRBV6-2/TRBV6-3,CASSYVSFREQYF
TRBJ2-7,once,TRBV18,CASSPSRPGSLYEQYF
TRBJ1-1,NA,TRBV9,CASSPDGGSTEAFF
TRBJ2-2,many,TRBV28,CASRPVPRGTGELFF
TRBJ1-1,few,TRBV20-1,CSAKKTGGNTEAFF
TRBJ2-7,many,TRBV12-3/TRBV12-4,CASSTSGFYEQYF
TRBJ2-3,NA,TRBV5-4,CASSLLTGRAATDTQYF
TRBJ2-7,many,TRBV2,CASSESGNAYEQYF
TRBJ2-4,few,TRBV9,CASSAEGFGRNIQYF